This T cell receptor (beta chain) originates from a study of shared clonotypes between healthy human individuals. The assay was immunoSEQ multiplex PCR, and TCRdb's table has in-frame clones only and misses some. Of around 1,000,000 clones in the sample, about 80% were seen once. The sample consisted of memory CD4+ T cells from PBMCs. Subset of the sample: CD45RA-negative fraction. This receptor was obtained from a man aged 18 to 30 in good health. Some clones in this sample may be carry-over from other donors' samples.

This chain's CDR3 is CASSQGLPDYNEQFF. The CDR3, as DNA: TGCGCCAGCAGCCAAGGACTTCCTGACTACAATGAGCAGTTCTTC. The V gene is TRBV4-3, the J gene TRBJ2-1; D is undetermined. V lost 1 base, J lost 3 bases, and 10 bases lay in between. Germline V lookup: CDR1 LGHNA, CDR2 YSLEER. This CDR3 is 15 amino acids long.